This entry describes one TCR beta chain. Its antigen is undetermined. Sequencing of the DNA from cultured CD4+ T cells was carried out with the Oncomine TCR Beta short-read assay. TCRdb recomputed calls from the PCR reads with MiXCR, one row per CDR3 protein. Altogether fewer than 20,000 distinct CDR3 sequences are present, about 44% being singletons, with the ten largest covering around 6.5%. Treatment in this sample: roughly nine-day PBMC culture with coronavirus spike peptide pools or control peptides (ViraFEST assay). For ViraFEST, peptide pools expanded antigen-specific T cells, after which the TCRs were sequenced. This entry belongs to a study of vaccination and CD4 T cells after COVID-19. The trim removed 4 bases at V and 2 bases at J, leaving 2 bases unmatched. Germline V gene sequence: CDR1 MNHEY, CDR2 SVGAGI. This CDR3 has 14 residues.

V usage is TRBV6-5 and J usage is TRBJ1-5; TRBD1 matches 7 bases. The sequencing used CD4+ T cells from blood, cultured in vitro, collected before SARS-CoV-2 vaccination. This sequence was found in a human donor who had recovered from COVID-19. CDR3 sequence (DNA): TGTGCCAGCAGTTCAGGGGGTGGCAATCAGCCCCAGCATTTT. It specifies CASSSGGGNQPQHF.